This T cell receptor beta chain comes out of a study of T cells in Graves' hyperthyroidism and ophthalmopathy. General study points: Ophthalmopathy cases were set apart from stable hyperthyroidism by a 13 V-J model.

The investigators amplified TCR beta CDR3 regions from RNA transcripts. With the HTBI primer set, the TCR CDR3 went through a first round of RT-PCR. In TCRdb, the multiplex PCR reads were re-called with MiXCR into one record per CDR3 protein. The sample lists 300,000 or so distinct CDR3 sequences; about a sixth were seen once. The CDR3 totals 17 residues. Unmatched junction bases numbered 8, after V lost 2 bases and J lost 2 bases. This clonotype was counted ten times or more. Its antigen is undetermined. The specimen was blood. This rearrangement joins TRBV12-3 or TRBV12-4 to TRBJ2-2, with 7 bases lining up with TRBD1. This TCR came from a woman aged 55 to 70 with Graves' ophthalmopathy. The CDR3, as DNA: TGTGCCAGCAGTTTACCCCCGAGACAGGGAAACACCGGGGAGCTGTTTTTT. This encodes CASSLPPRQGNTGELFF.